The rows below give T cell receptor beta chains drawn from one sample of a study of post-analysis software for immune sequencing data. Each CDR3 protein is one row after TCRdb ran MiXCR on the PCR reads. The table records 700,000 to 800,000 distinct CDR3 sequences, 25% to 30% of them present only once. Sequencing was performed on blood. These receptor sequences come from a girl aged 5-17 years with multiple sclerosis. CDR3s include the opening cysteine and the closing phenylalanine or tryptophan. D genes are given only for firm matches. For some rows the clone size is stated as once, few or many, or as a class when expanded; others skip it.

cdr3_nt,cdr3_aa,v_call,d_call,j_call,clone_size
TGTGCCAGCAGCGGACCGGGACAGGGTAATTCACCCCTCCACTTT,CASSGPGQGNSPLHF,TRBV9,TRBD1,TRBJ1-6,-
TGTGCCAGCAGCGCTCCACGGAGGGGAGATACGCAGTATTTT,CASSAPRRGDTQYF,TRBV7-9,-,TRBJ2-3,few
TGTGCCACCAAACAGGGGCACCTAAGCAATCAGCCCCAGCATTTT,CATKQGHLSNQPQHF,TRBV5-8,TRBD1,TRBJ1-5,-
TGTGCCAGCAGCTTAGGGGGTACCGGGGGGGGGACCCAGTACTTC,CASSLGGTGGGTQYF,TRBV7-2,TRBD2,TRBJ2-5,-
TGTGCCAGCTTGGGAGGCTCACCCCTCCACTTT,CASLGGSPLHF,TRBV28,-,TRBJ1-6,few
TGCAGCGTTGAAGATCCCACGCAGGGGCATGAGCAGTTCTTC,CSVEDPTQGHEQFF,TRBV29-1,-,TRBJ2-1,-
TGTGCCAGCAGAGCGTCAGCGGATGCGCAGTATTTT,CASRASADAQYF,TRBV12-3/TRBV12-4,-,TRBJ2-3,-
TGTGCCAGCAGTTCCGCGGGGTTGGCTCAGCCCCAGCATTTT,CASSSAGLAQPQHF,TRBV27,-,TRBJ1-5,-
TGTGCCAGCACTCGATTAGGTTCGAACACCGGGGAGCTGTTTTTT,CASTRLGSNTGELFF,TRBV9,-,TRBJ2-2,-
TGTGCCAGCAGCTTCCACGACACTGGCAGTTTGGGGACCCAGTACTTC,CASSFHDTGSLGTQYF,TRBV7-9,-,TRBJ2-5,many
TGTGCCAGCAGCCCCGTAGGAGCTGCGGGGGAGACCCAGTACTTC,CASSPVGAAGETQYF,TRBV6-1,-,TRBJ2-5,few
TGTGCCAGCAGAACGGACAGTAACTATGGCTACACCTTC,CASRTDSNYGYTF,TRBV12-3/TRBV12-4,-,TRBJ1-2,-
TGCAGTGCTAGGTCTGTTCGTGGAGGGATAGCCAAAAACATTCAGTACTTC,CSARSVRGGIAKNIQYF,TRBV20-1,-,TRBJ2-4,few
TGTGCCAGCAGTTTGGGCAGCACAGATACGCAGTATTTT,CASSLGSTDTQYF,TRBV12-3/TRBV12-4,-,TRBJ2-3,many
TGCAGTGCTTGGACGAACACTGAAGCTTTCTTT,CSAWTNTEAFF,TRBV20-1,-,TRBJ1-1,-
TGCGCCAGCAGCTGTGGGACAGGGTCCTATGGCTACACCTTC,CASSCGTGSYGYTF,TRBV5-1,TRBD1,TRBJ1-2,-
TGTGCCACCCGACAGAATACGCAGTATTTT,CATRQNTQYF,TRBV6-1,-,TRBJ2-3,few
TGTGCCAGCAGTCGAGCTTCCGGGAGAGGTACCTACGAGCAGTACTTC,CASSRASGRGTYEQYF,TRBV6-2/TRBV6-3,-,TRBJ2-7,few
TGCGCCAGCAGCCCGGGACTAGCGGTTACCAATGAGCAGTTCTTC,CASSPGLAVTNEQFF,TRBV4-3,TRBD2,TRBJ2-1,-